Following are 7 T cell receptor beta chains from one sample sequenced in a study of T cell responses to AZD1222 COVID-19 vaccine. The protocol was immunoSEQ multiplex PCR, while the TCRdb copy is restricted to in-frame clones and leaves out a portion. Seen here are around 100,000 clones, 88% observed once, and the top ten hold 1.8%. Sequenced here: peripheral blood, sampled on day 0 of AZD1222 vaccination. These receptors came from an adult in good health.

The chain employs TRBV9 and TRBJ1-1; TRBD1 might be the D (6 bases). The CDR3 has 13 residues. The germline gives CDR1 SGDLS, CDR2 YYNGEE. Trimming pared 3 bases from V and 1 base from J, leaving 7 bases between. The CDR3 nucleotides are TGTGCCAGCAGCGCACAGGGGAACACTGAAGCTTTCTTT. This gives the protein CASSAQGNTEAFF.

The CDR3 here is CASTAQGDTGELFF. CDR3 nucleotide sequence: TGTGCCAGCACGGCGCAGGGAGACACCGGGGAGCTGTTTTTT. The genes are TRBV4-2 and TRBJ2-2; D possibly matches TRBD1 or TRBD2 (5 bases each). Germline V gene data show CDR1 as LGHNA and CDR2 as YNFKEQ. V lost 7 bases, J lost 3 bases, and 12 bases lay in between. CDR3 length equals 14 residues.

This chain joins TRBV6-5 and TRBJ2-7, with D maybe TRBD2 (7 bases). The length of the CDR3 is 14 residues. V was shortened by 8 bases and J by 0 bases, with 14 bases between the two germline ends. Germline assignment: CDR1 MNHEY and CDR2 SVGAGI. The CDR3 region is CASDSGGSSYEQYF. The CDR3 DNA is TGTGCCAGCGATTCGGGGGGCAGCTCCTACGAGCAGTACTTC.

J is TRBJ2-3 and V is TRBV28; 8 bases map to TRBD1. Germline-derived CDR1 and CDR2 are MDHEN and SYDVKM. The junction had 9 bases not matched to a gene; V was cut back by 8 bases and J by 2 bases. There are 15 residues in the CDR3. Here the CDR3 reads CASGAPDRDTDTQYF. The CDR3 coding sequence is TGTGCCAGCGGGGCCCCGGACAGGGACACAGATACGCAGTATTTT. Together with reference TRBV28 and TRBJ2-3, the CDR3 gives the full variable domain: DVKVTQSSRYLVKRTGEKVFLECVQDMDHENMFWYRQDPGLGLRLIYFSYDVKMKEKGDIPEGYSVSREKKERFSLILESASTNQTSMYLCASGAPDRDTDTQYFGPGTRLTVL.

This chain uses TRBV7-3 with TRBJ2-5; perhaps TRBD2 as D (7 bases). The CDR3 runs to 14 residues. V shed 4 bases and J shed 5 bases, with 14 bases lying between them. Per germline, CDR1 SGHTA and CDR2 FQGTGA. The CDR3 region has the DNA TGTGCCAGCAGCTACACGGGGGGCAGGGAGACCCAGTACTTC. Translating gives CASSYTGGRETQYF.

The CDR3 reads CASSGPQANTGELFF. DNA for the CDR3: TGTGCCAGCAGCGGACCACAGGCCAACACCGGGGAGCTGTTTTTT. V usage is TRBV2 and J usage is TRBJ2-2; weak D call: TRBD1 (5 bases). The CDR3 runs to 15 residues. V was shortened by 6 bases and J by 2 bases, with 13 bases between the two germline ends. The germline gives CDR1 SNHLY, CDR2 FYNNEI.

The chain couples TRBV19 to TRBJ2-7; D is unclear. The CDR3 loop spans 14 amino acids. V was pared by 6 bases and J by 4 bases, with 16 bases between. CDR1 and CDR2 from the germline V gene are LNHDA and SQIVND (reference sequence). The CDR3, as DNA: TGTGCCAGTAGCCCGGACCCCGTGGGTTACGAGCAGTACTTC. It encodes CASSPDPVGYEQYF.